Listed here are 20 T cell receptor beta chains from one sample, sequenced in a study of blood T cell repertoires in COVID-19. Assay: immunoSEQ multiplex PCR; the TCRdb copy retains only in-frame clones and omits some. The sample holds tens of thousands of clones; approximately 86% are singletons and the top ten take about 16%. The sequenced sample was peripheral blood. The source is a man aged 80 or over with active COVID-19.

CDR3 nucleotide sequence: TGTGCCAGCAGCTCGCAGGGGACCGAGCAGTACTTC. Its protein is CASSSQGTEQYF. This sequence joins TRBV5-8 and TRBJ2-7; D might be TRBD1 (6 bases). Deletions cut 3 bases from V and 6 bases from J, with 10 bases between. The germline CDR1 and CDR2 sequences are SGHTS and YDEGEE. The CDR3 has 12 residues.

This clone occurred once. The CDR3 DNA reads TGTGCCAGCAGCTACGGGAGGGGCACTGAAGCTTTCTTT. This encodes CASSYGRGTEAFF. The chain employs TRBV14 and TRBJ1-1, with a weak D call TRBD1 (5 bases). Germline V lookup: CDR1 SGHDN, CDR2 FVKESK. This CDR3 is 13 amino acids long. V was shortened by 5 bases and J by 4 bases, with 11 bases between the two germline ends. Filled out from reference TRBV14 and TRBJ1-1, the complete variable domain reads EAGVTQFPSHSVIEKGQTVTLRCDPISGHDNLYWYRRVMGKEIKFLLHFVKESKQDESGMPNNRFLAERTGGTYSTLKVQPAELEDSGVYFCASSYGRGTEAFFGQGTRLTVV.

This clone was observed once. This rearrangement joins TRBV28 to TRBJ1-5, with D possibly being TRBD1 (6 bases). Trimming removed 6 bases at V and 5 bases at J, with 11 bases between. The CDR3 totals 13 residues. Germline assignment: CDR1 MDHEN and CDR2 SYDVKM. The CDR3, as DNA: TGTGCCAGCAGCATAGGGGGATATCAGCCCCAGCATTTT. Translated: CASSIGGYQPQHF.

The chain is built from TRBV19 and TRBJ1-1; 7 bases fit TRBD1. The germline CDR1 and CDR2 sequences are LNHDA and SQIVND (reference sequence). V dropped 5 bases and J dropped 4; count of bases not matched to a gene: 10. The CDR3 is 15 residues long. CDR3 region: CASSPGQAFSTEAFF. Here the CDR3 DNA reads TGTGCCAGTAGTCCCGGACAGGCTTTTTCCACTGAAGCTTTCTTT.

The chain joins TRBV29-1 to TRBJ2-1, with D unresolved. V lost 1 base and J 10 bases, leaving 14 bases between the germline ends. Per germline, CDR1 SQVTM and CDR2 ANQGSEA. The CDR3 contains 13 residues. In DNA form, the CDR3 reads TGCAGCGTTGAAGGACAACTCCTCAAGGAGCAGTTCTTC. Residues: CSVEGQLLKEQFF.

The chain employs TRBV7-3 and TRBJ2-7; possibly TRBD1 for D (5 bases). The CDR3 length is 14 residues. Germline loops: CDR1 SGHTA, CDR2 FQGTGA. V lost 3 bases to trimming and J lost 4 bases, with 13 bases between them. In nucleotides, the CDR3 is TGTGCCAGCAGCTTCCAGGGTGGGCCTTACGAGCAGTACTTC. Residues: CASSFQGGPYEQYF. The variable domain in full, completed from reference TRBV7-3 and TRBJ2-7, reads GAGVSQTPSNKVTEKGKYVELRCDPISGHTALYWYRQSLGQGPEFLIYFQGTGAADDSGLPNDRFFAVRPEGSVSTLKIQRTERGDSAVYLCASSFQGGPYEQYFGPGTRLTVT.

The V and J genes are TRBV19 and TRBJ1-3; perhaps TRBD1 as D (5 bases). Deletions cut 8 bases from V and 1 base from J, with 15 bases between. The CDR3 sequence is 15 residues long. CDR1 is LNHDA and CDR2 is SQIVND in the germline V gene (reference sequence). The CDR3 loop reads CASVYGGGSGNTIYF. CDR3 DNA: TGTGCCAGTGTCTATGGGGGAGGATCTGGAAACACCATATATTTT.

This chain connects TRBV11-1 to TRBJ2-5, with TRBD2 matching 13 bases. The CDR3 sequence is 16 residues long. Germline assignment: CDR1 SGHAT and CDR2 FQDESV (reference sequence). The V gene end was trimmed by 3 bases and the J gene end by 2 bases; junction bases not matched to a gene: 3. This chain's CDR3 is CASSLGLAGLQETQYF. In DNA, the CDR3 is TGTGCCAGCAGCTTGGGACTAGCGGGGTTACAAGAGACCCAGTACTTC.

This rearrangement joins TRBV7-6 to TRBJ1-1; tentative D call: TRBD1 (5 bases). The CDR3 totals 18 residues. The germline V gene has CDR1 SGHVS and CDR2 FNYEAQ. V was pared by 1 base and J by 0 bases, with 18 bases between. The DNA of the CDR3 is TGTGCCAGCAGCTTAGAACCGGCGACAGAAACTATGAACACTGAAGCTTTCTTT. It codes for CASSLEPATETMNTEAFF. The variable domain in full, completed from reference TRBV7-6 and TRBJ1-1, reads GAGVSQSPRYKVTKRGQDVALRCDPISGHVSLYWYRQALGQGPEFLTYFNYEAQQDKSGLPNDRFSAERPEGSISTLTIQRTEQRDSAMYRCASSLEPATETMNTEAFFGQGTRLTVV.

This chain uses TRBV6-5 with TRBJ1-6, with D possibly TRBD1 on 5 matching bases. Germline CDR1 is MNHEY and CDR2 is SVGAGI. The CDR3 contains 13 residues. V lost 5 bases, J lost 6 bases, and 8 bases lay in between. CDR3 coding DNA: TGTGCCAGCAGTAGGCAGGGTAATTCACCCCTCCACTTT. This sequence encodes CASSRQGNSPLHF.

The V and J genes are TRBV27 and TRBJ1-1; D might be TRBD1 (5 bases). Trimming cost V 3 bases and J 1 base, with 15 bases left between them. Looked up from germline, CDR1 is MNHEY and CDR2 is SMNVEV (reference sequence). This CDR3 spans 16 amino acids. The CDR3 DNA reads TGTGCCAGCAGTTTTTCCCAGGGAGGGGCGAACACTGAAGCTTTCTTT. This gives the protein CASSFSQGGANTEAFF.

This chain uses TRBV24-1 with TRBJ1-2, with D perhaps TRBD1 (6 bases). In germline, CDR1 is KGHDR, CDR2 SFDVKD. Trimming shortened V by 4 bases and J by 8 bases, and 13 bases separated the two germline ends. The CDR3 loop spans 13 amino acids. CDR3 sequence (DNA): TGTGCCACCAGTGAGCTAGACAGGAGCGGCTACACCTTC. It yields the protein CATSELDRSGYTF.

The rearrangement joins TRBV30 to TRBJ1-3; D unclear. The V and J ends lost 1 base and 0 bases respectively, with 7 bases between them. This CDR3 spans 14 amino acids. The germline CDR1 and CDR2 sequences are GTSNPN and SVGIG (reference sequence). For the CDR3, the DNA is TGTGCCTGGAGTGGGAGAATCTCTGGAAACACCATATATTTT. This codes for CAWSGRISGNTIYF.

This CDR3 is CASSSRGTLNTEAFF. CDR3 DNA sequence: TGCGCCAGCAGCTCACGTGGGACACTGAACACTGAAGCTTTCTTT. The chain employs TRBV5-1 and TRBJ1-1, with D possibly matching TRBD1 (6 bases). V lost 3 bases and J lost 0, with 12 bases in between. Germline V gives CDR1 SGHRS, CDR2 YFSETQ. The CDR3 sequence is 15 residues long.

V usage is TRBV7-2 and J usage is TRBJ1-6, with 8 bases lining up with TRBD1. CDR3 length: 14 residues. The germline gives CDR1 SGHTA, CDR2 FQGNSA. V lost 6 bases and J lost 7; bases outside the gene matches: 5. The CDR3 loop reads CASRRTGGNSPLHF. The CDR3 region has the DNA TGTGCCAGCAGGCGCACAGGGGGGAATTCACCCCTCCACTTT.

The chain's CDR3 is CASSEWGLAGDHERDTGELFF. CDR3 DNA sequence: TGTGCCAGCAGTGAATGGGGACTAGCGGGGGACCACGAGAGGGACACCGGGGAGCTGTTTTTT. The J gene is TRBJ2-2, the V gene TRBV2; 14 positions agree with TRBD2. This CDR3 is built from 21 residues. The V segment lost 2 bases and the J segment 3 bases; nucleotides outside the gene matches: 14. Germline V gives CDR1 SNHLY, CDR2 FYNNEI.

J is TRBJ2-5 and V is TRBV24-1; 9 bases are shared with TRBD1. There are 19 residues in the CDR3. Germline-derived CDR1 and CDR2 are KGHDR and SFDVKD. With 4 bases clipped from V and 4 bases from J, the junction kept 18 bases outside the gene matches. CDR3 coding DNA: TGTGCCACCAGTGACCCGAAGAAACACCGGGACAGGGTCAGAGAGACCCAGTACTTC. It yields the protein CATSDPKKHRDRVRETQYF.

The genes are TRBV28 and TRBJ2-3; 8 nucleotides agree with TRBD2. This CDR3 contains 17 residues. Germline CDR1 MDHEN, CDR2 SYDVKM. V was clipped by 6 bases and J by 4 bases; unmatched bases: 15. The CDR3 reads CASSRMVAGTGADTQYF. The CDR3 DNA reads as TGTGCCAGCAGCCGCATGGTAGCGGGGACGGGGGCAGATACGCAGTATTTT.

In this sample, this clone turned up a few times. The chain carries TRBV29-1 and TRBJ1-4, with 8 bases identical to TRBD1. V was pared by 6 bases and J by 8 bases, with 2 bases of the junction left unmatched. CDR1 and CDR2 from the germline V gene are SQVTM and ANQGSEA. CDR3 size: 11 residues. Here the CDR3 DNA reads TGCAGCGTAGACAGGGGCGAAAAACTGTTTTTT. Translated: CSVDRGEKLFF.

The CDR3 loop is CASSLQALGTGELFF. The CDR3 DNA reads as TGTGCCAGCAGCTTGCAGGCCTTGGGCACCGGGGAGCTGTTTTTT. The chain links TRBV7-9 to TRBJ2-2, with D hard to call. Germline assignment: CDR1 SEHNR and CDR2 FQNEAQ (reference sequence). V lost 3 bases, J lost 4 bases, and 12 bases lay in between. The CDR3 loop spans 15 amino acids.